This TCR beta chain derives from a study of T cell changes during pregnancy in multiple sclerosis. Assay: immunoSEQ multiplex PCR; the TCRdb copy retains only in-frame clones and omits some. The sample gives some 49,000 clones, 90% of which show up once; under 6.5% is in the top ten. The trim removed 11 bases at V and 6 bases at J, leaving 17 bases unmatched. The CDR3 is 15 amino acids. CDR1 and CDR2 (germline): SNHLY, FYNNEI. This clone appeared a single time. The clonotype was recovered from a female donor in good health, enrolled as a control in a pregnancy study. The chain links TRBV2 to TRBJ2-7; TRBD1 agrees at 9 bases. Sample: peripheral blood, taken after pregnancy. The CDR3 loop reads CAVSQRTGVRGEQYF. CDR3 nucleotides: TGTGCCGTCTCCCAGAGGACAGGGGTAAGAGGCGAGCAGTACTTC.